The rows below give T cell receptor beta chains drawn from one sample of a study of blood T cell repertoires in COVID-19. Generated by immunoSEQ multiplex PCR, the TCRdb table keeps only in-frame clones and is missing some. Among about 88,000 clones listed, 85% were seen once. Sequenced material: peripheral blood. The receptors derive from a woman in her 70s with acute or convalescent COVID-19. The CDR3 runs from the conserved cysteine through the conserved F or W. The order of the fields is V gene, clone size, J gene, D gene, CDR3 protein, CDR3 DNA. D genes are given only for firm matches. Expanded clones are given a class, and other clones once, few, many or no size at all.

>TRBV5-4|-|TRBJ1-1|TRBD1
CASSPGTGGTEAFF
TGTGCCAGCAGTCCCGGGACAGGGGGCACTGAAGCTTTCTTT
>TRBV27|-|TRBJ1-1|-
CASRMTPENTEAFF
TGTGCCAGCAGAATGACACCGGAGAACACTGAAGCTTTCTTT
>TRBV25-1|-|TRBJ1-2|-
CASSGAGERVYYGYTF
TGTGCCAGCAGTGGGGCCGGGGAAAGGGTATACTATGGCTACACCTTC
>TRBV6-5|-|TRBJ1-3|TRBD1
CASSRTGDSGNTIYF
TGTGCCAGCAGCCGAACAGGGGACTCTGGAAACACCATATATTTT
>TRBV7-2|-|TRBJ2-1|TRBD2
CASGQRRGGGNEQFF
TGTGCCAGCGGCCAAAGGCGGGGGGGCGGCAATGAGCAGTTCTTC
>TRBV4-3|few|TRBJ2-2|TRBD2
CASSHFEGLAGGVGPGELFF
TGCGCCAGCAGCCATTTCGAAGGACTAGCGGGCGGAGTAGGTCCCGGGGAGCTGTTTTTT
>TRBV3-1/TRBV3-2|-|TRBJ2-2|-
CASSHGYTGELFF
TGTGCCAGCAGCCACGGGTACACCGGGGAGCTGTTTTTT
>TRBV28|-|TRBJ2-1|-
CASSSPGLRGYNEQFF
TGTGCCAGCAGTTCGCCCGGTCTCAGGGGATACAATGAGCAGTTCTTC
>TRBV2|-|TRBJ2-2|TRBD2
CASSLAGGPNTGELFF
TGTGCCAGCAGTTTAGCGGGGGGGCCGAACACCGGGGAGCTGTTTTTT
>TRBV5-8|-|TRBJ2-5|TRBD2
CASSWGLERGETQYF
TGTGCCAGCAGCTGGGGACTAGAAAGGGGAGAGACCCAGTACTTC
>TRBV7-6|-|TRBJ2-2|-
CASSLVASANTGELFF
TGTGCCAGCAGCTTAGTGGCTAGCGCTAACACCGGGGAGCTGTTTTTT
>TRBV7-9|-|TRBJ2-2|TRBD1
CASPQVTGANTGELFF
TGTGCCAGCCCCCAGGTGACAGGGGCGAACACCGGGGAGCTGTTTTTT
>TRBV5-4|-|TRBJ2-6|-
CASSLGPGANVLTF
TGTGCCAGCAGCTTGGGGCCTGGGGCCAACGTCCTGACTTTC
>TRBV6-5|-|TRBJ1-2|-
CASRLDAGRYGYTF
TGTGCCAGCAGGTTGGACGCGGGGCGATATGGCTACACCTTC
>TRBV5-6|-|TRBJ1-1|-
CASSLFGVRDKNTEAFF
TGTGCCAGCAGCTTGTTTGGTGTCCGGGACAAGAACACTGAAGCTTTCTTT
>TRBV6-5|-|TRBJ1-5|-
CASRLPLTSNQPQHF
TGTGCCAGCAGACTCCCCCTCACGAGCAATCAGCCCCAGCATTTT
>TRBV9|-|TRBJ1-2|-
CASSAPHGGRDGYTF
TGTGCCAGCAGCGCACCCCATGGCGGGCGGGATGGCTACACCTTC
>TRBV24-1|few|TRBJ2-3|-
CATSDEGGRTDTQYF
TGTGCCACCAGTGATGAAGGGGGACGGACAGATACGCAGTATTTT
>TRBV5-4|-|TRBJ2-3|TRBD2
CASSLDSGGLTDTQYF
TGTGCCAGCAGCTTGGATAGCGGGGGCCTCACAGATACGCAGTATTTT
>TRBV19|-|TRBJ1-2|TRBD1
CASTPGQGHGYTF
TGTGCCAGTACCCCGGGACAGGGGCACGGCTACACCTTC
>TRBV14|-|TRBJ2-6|TRBD1
CASSPATGGGGANVLTF
TGTGCCAGCAGCCCCGCGACAGGGGGCGGTGGGGCCAACGTCCTGACTTTC
>TRBV30|-|TRBJ2-6|-
CAWSGGAVSGANVLTF
TGTGCCTGGAGCGGTGGAGCAGTCTCTGGGGCCAACGTCCTGACTTTC
>TRBV6-5|-|TRBJ2-4|-
CASRDSLNIQYF
TGTGCCAGCAGGGACAGCCTAAACATTCAGTACTTC
>TRBV7-8|-|TRBJ2-1|-
CASSLVGGGARNEQFF
TGTGCCAGCAGCTTAGTGGGTGGGGGGGCCCGCAATGAGCAGTTCTTC
>TRBV7-2|-|TRBJ2-1|TRBD2
CASSSTSGTYNEQFF
TGTGCCAGCAGCTCGACTAGCGGAACTTACAATGAGCAGTTCTTC
>TRBV5-4|-|TRBJ2-5|TRBD2
CASSYLAITSGGSQETQYF
TGTGCCAGCAGCTACCTAGCCATCACTAGCGGGGGTAGCCAAGAGACCCAGTACTTC
>TRBV6-5|-|TRBJ2-1|-
CASNLLVWTYNEQFF
TGTGCCAGCAACCTACTAGTTTGGACCTACAATGAGCAGTTCTTC
>TRBV19|-|TRBJ2-5|-
CASSMGQFQETQYF
TGTGCCAGTAGTATGGGGCAGTTCCAAGAGACCCAGTACTTC
>TRBV24-1|-|TRBJ2-2|TRBD1
CATRSRGGTGGTGELFF
TGTGCCACCAGGAGCCGTGGGGGGACAGGGGGCACCGGGGAGCTGTTTTTT
>TRBV11-2|-|TRBJ2-1|TRBD2
CASSGGVRTSGVLEQFF
TGTGCCAGCAGCGGCGGGGTCCGGACTAGTGGAGTTCTTGAGCAGTTCTTC
>TRBV3-1/TRBV3-2|-|TRBJ2-2|-
CASTRRSPADTGELFF
TGTGCCAGCACCCGAAGATCGCCCGCGGACACCGGGGAGCTGTTTTTT
>TRBV3-1/TRBV3-2|-|TRBJ1-5|-
CASSQGQGANQPQHF
TGTGCCAGCAGCCAGGGTCAAGGGGCGAATCAGCCCCAGCATTTT
>TRBV12-5|-|TRBJ1-2|TRBD1
CASGPGTGANYGYTF
TGTGCTAGTGGTCCTGGGACAGGGGCCAACTATGGCTACACCTTC
>TRBV9|-|TRBJ1-3|TRBD1
CASSVARDRGGNTIYF
TGTGCCAGCAGCGTAGCTCGGGACAGGGGAGGAAACACCATATATTTT
>TRBV2|few|TRBJ2-1|TRBD2
CASSRREVRYNEQFF
TGTGCCAGCTCTCGGCGGGAGGTTCGCTACAATGAGCAGTTCTTC
>TRBV12-3/TRBV12-4|-|TRBJ1-2|-
CASSRDGDYGYTF
TGTGCCAGCAGTCGCGACGGGGACTATGGCTACACCTTC
>TRBV6-5|once|TRBJ2-1|TRBD1
CASSYGQGYNEQFF
TGTGCCAGCAGTTATGGACAGGGCTACAATGAGCAGTTCTTC
>TRBV11-1|-|TRBJ2-3|TRBD2
CASSPTSGATPDTQYF
TGTGCCAGCAGCCCCACTAGCGGGGCCACGCCCGATACGCAGTATTTT
>TRBV19|few|TRBJ1-5|-
CASKWAEQHNNQPQHF
TGTGCCAGTAAATGGGCAGAACAACATAACAATCAGCCCCAGCATTTT
>TRBV30|-|TRBJ1-4|-
CAWSSTGKTTNEKLFF
TGTGCCTGGAGCTCGACAGGAAAAACAACTAATGAAAAACTGTTTTTT
>TRBV7-2|-|TRBJ2-5|TRBD2
CASSPGLAGARQTQYF
TGTGCCAGCAGCCCCGGACTAGCGGGAGCCCGGCAGACCCAGTACTTC
>TRBV25-1|-|TRBJ1-1|-
CASSEPGTLNTEAFF
TGTGCCAGCAGTGAACCCGGGACACTGAACACTGAAGCTTTCTTT
>TRBV7-2|-|TRBJ1-2|TRBD1
CASSYAGTGPSPGYTF
TGTGCCAGCAGCTACGCAGGGACAGGGCCCAGTCCTGGCTACACCTTC
>TRBV25-1|-|TRBJ2-1|TRBD1
CASSELIRGRYNEQFF
TGTGCCAGCAGTGAATTAATAAGGGGGCGCTACAATGAGCAGTTCTTC
>TRBV15|-|TRBJ2-3|TRBD2
CATRSGGRTDTQYF
TGTGCCACCAGGTCGGGGGGGAGGACAGATACGCAGTATTTT
>TRBV15|many|TRBJ1-5|-
CATSPGGSNQPQHF
TGTGCCACCAGCCCCGGCGGGTCAAATCAGCCCCAGCATTTT
>TRBV18|-|TRBJ1-1|-
CASSSQANTEAFF
TGTGCCAGCTCATCTCAAGCGAACACTGAAGCTTTCTTT
>TRBV2|few|TRBJ1-4|-
CASLGGEWATNEKLFF
TGTGCCAGCCTCGGGGGAGAGTGGGCAACTAATGAAAAACTGTTTTTT
>TRBV19|-|TRBJ1-1|-
CASSTIPGQVNTEAFF
TGTGCCAGTAGTACGATACCGGGACAAGTGAACACTGAAGCTTTCTTT
>TRBV30|-|TRBJ1-4|-
CAWSPGGGNEKLFF
TGTGCCTGGTCGCCGGGGGGAGGTAATGAAAAACTGTTTTTT
>TRBV30|-|TRBJ1-3|TRBD1
CAWKWFKGGGNTIYF
TGTGCCTGGAAGTGGTTTAAAGGGGGCGGAAACACCATATATTTT
>TRBV7-9|-|TRBJ2-5|TRBD2
CASSLYKTSGSWQETQYF
TGTGCCAGCAGCTTATACAAGACTAGCGGTTCTTGGCAAGAGACCCAGTACTTC
>TRBV19|-|TRBJ1-5|TRBD1
CASSMDRVINQPQHF
TGTGCCAGTAGTATGGACAGGGTTATTAATCAGCCCCAGCATTTT
>TRBV29-1|-|TRBJ2-2|-
CSVEGRVAGELFF
TGCAGCGTTGAAGGCAGGGTAGCCGGGGAGCTGTTTTTT
>TRBV6-5|once|TRBJ2-1|-
CASRGTRWQFF
TGTGCCAGCAGAGGTACTAGATGGCAGTTCTTC
>TRBV19|-|TRBJ2-3|TRBD2
CASRVSGGRDTQYF
TGTGCCAGTAGGGTTAGCGGGGGCAGGGATACGCAGTATTTT
>TRBV7-9|-|TRBJ1-2|TRBD1
CASSLEQGLGYTF
TGTGCCAGCAGCTTAGAACAGGGGTTAGGCTACACCTTC
>TRBV25-1|-|TRBJ1-4|TRBD1
CASSVGTDNEKLFF
TGTGCCAGCAGTGTCGGGACAGATAATGAAAAACTGTTTTTT
>TRBV28|once|TRBJ1-2|-
CASSTSTTVHYGYTF
TGTGCCAGCAGCACCAGCACGACAGTACACTATGGCTACACCTTC